This T cell receptor beta chain was recovered during a study of beta chain features in type 1 diabetes. After removal of 7 bases from V and 9 bases from J, the junction contained 7 bases not matched to a gene. Germline V gene lookup returns CDR1 MNHNY and CDR2 SVGAGI (reference sequence). The CDR3 is made up of 14 amino acids. Of the isolated RNA, all was reverse transcribed, and so the sequenced material was expressed TCRB transcripts. Assay: immunoSEQ multiplex PCR; the TCRdb copy retains only in-frame clones and omits some. This sample has 120,000 to 150,000 clones, with under 60% found just once. This clone came up a few times.

The TCR originated in a man younger than 30 in good health. This chain uses TRBV6-6 with TRBJ2-5; 14 bases agree with TRBD2. The sample taken for sequencing was Tregs from blood. The CDR3 reads CASNFGTSGGPQYF. The CDR3, as DNA: TGTGCCAGCAATTTTGGGACTAGCGGGGGCCCCCAGTACTTC.